The 27 T cell receptor beta chains in this list originate from one sample, sequenced in a study of blood T cell repertoires in COVID-19. Generated by immunoSEQ multiplex PCR, the TCRdb table keeps only in-frame clones and is missing some. The repertoire holds 200,000 to 250,000 clones, with 84% as singletons. The sequenced sample was PBMCs or T cells enriched from blood (not recorded which). These receptors were obtained from a man aged 55 to 69 who had recovered from COVID-19.

The gene calls are TRBV19 and TRBJ2-3, with TRBD2 matching 7 bases. The V segment lost 7 bases and the J segment 4 bases; nucleotides outside the gene matches: 8. CDR3 length equals 14 residues. CDR1 LNHDA and CDR2 SQIVND come from the germline V gene (reference sequence). This chain's CDR3 is CASTPGGGPDTQYF. In nucleotides, the CDR3 is TGTGCCAGTACCCCCGGGGGAGGGCCAGATACGCAGTATTTT. The complete variable domain, with remaining parts taken from reference TRBV19 and TRBJ2-3, reads DGGITQSPKYLFRKEGQNVTLSCEQNLNHDAMYWYRQDPGQGLRLIYYSQIVNDFQKGDIAEGYSVSREKKESFPLTVTSAQKNPTAFYLCASTPGGGPDTQYFGPGTRLTVL.

The chain couples TRBV4-1 to TRBJ2-5; the match to TRBD2 covers 7 bases. The V gene's germline CDR1 is MGHRA and CDR2 YSYEKL. With 1 base clipped from V and 0 bases from J, the junction kept 5 bases outside the gene matches. The CDR3 runs 16 residues. CDR3 protein: CASSQAWGGDQETQYF. The CDR3 nucleotides are TGCGCCAGCAGCCAAGCTTGGGGGGGGGACCAAGAGACCCAGTACTTC.

The V call is TRBV5-4, the J call TRBJ2-3; 9 positions match TRBD2. Germline loops: CDR1 SGHNT, CDR2 YYREEE (reference sequence). The CDR3 is 17 residues long. V dropped 3 bases and J dropped 1; count of bases not matched to a gene: 9. CDR3 amino acids: CASSSARSGGGTDTQYF. CDR3 nucleotides: TGTGCCAGCAGCTCCGCCCGTAGCGGGGGCGGCACAGATACGCAGTATTTT.

V gene TRBV12-3 or TRBV12-4 combines with J gene TRBJ1-3; a weak D match, TRBD1 (6 bases). This CDR3 region has 12 residues. V lost 5 bases, J lost 8 bases, and 10 bases lay in between. The CDR3 reads CASSPQGYTIYF. In DNA form, the CDR3 reads TGTGCCAGCAGTCCACAGGGCTACACCATATATTTT.

V usage is TRBV5-1 and J usage is TRBJ1-5; no definite D call. V was trimmed by 0 bases and J by 3 bases, leaving 10 bases between them. The CDR3 consists of 15 residues. From germline, CDR1 is SGHRS and CDR2 YFSETQ. The CDR3 coding sequence is TGCGCCAGCAGCTTGGGATTTGGCCCCAATCAGCCCCAGCATTTT. This sequence encodes CASSLGFGPNQPQHF.

This clone has a single count. The chain joins TRBV24-1 to TRBJ2-2; TRBD1 matches at 8 bases. V was pared by 7 bases and J by 5 bases, with 5 bases of the junction left unmatched. Germline V lookup: CDR1 KGHDR, CDR2 SFDVKD. The CDR3 length is 14 residues. In DNA, the CDR3 is TGTGCCACCAGCCCCGGGACAGGAACCGGGGAGCTGTTTTTT. Translating it yields CATSPGTGTGELFF.

J is TRBJ1-4 and V is TRBV25-1; 7 bases match TRBD1. The CDR3 has 15 amino acids. The germline V gene has CDR1 MGHDK and CDR2 SYGVNS. Unmatched junction bases numbered 6, after V lost 3 bases and J lost 5 bases. Written as DNA, the CDR3 is TGTGCCAGCAGTGACCCAGGGACAGTAAATGAAAAACTGTTTTTT. Its translation: CASSDPGTVNEKLFF.

The V gene is TRBV7-2, the J gene TRBJ1-4; 7 bases fit TRBD1. The CDR3 consists of 17 residues. Per the germline V gene, CDR1 is SGHTA and CDR2 is FQGNSA. The V segment lost 0 bases and the J segment 5 bases; nucleotides outside the gene matches: 9. CDR3 protein: CASSLAGPSGGNEKLFF. For the CDR3, the DNA is TGTGCCAGCAGCTTAGCAGGGCCTTCAGGGGGGAATGAAAAACTGTTTTTT.

The genes are TRBV5-1 and TRBJ1-2, with 12 bases fitting TRBD1. This CDR3 spans 15 amino acids. With V trimmed by 4 bases and J by 4 bases, 5 bases remained unmatched. Per the germline V gene, CDR1 is SGHRS and CDR2 is YFSETQ. CDR3 loop: CASSVGTGGFYGYTF. CDR3 DNA sequence: TGCGCCAGCAGCGTCGGGACAGGGGGCTTCTATGGCTACACCTTC.

The chain has TRBV5-1 and TRBJ2-3; D perhaps matches TRBD2 (6 bases). This CDR3 is built from 15 residues. Trimming removed 4 bases at V and 0 bases at J, with 12 bases between. Germline V gives CDR1 SGHRS, CDR2 YFSETQ. The CDR3 here is CASSRREPSTDTQYF. The CDR3 DNA reads as TGCGCCAGCAGCCGGCGGGAACCTAGCACAGATACGCAGTATTTT. Full variable domain (missing parts from reference TRBV5-1 and TRBJ2-3): KAGVTQTPRYLIKTRGQQVTLSCSPISGHRSVSWYQQTPGQGLQFLFEYFSETQRNKGNFPGRFSGRQFSNSRSEMNVSTLELGDSALYLCASSRREPSTDTQYFGPGTRLTVL.

The chain couples TRBV4-1 to TRBJ1-1; D possibly corresponds to TRBD1 (6 bases). V dropped 5 bases and J dropped 4 bases, with 14 bases sitting between them. The CDR3 runs 14 residues. CDR1 is MGHRA, CDR2 YSYEKL, per germline. CDR3 protein: CASSYGQLGTEAFF. DNA for the CDR3: TGCGCCAGCAGCTACGGACAGCTTGGCACTGAAGCTTTCTTT.

This clone was observed a single time. The CDR3 reads CASRGGYEGTQYF. CDR3 sequence (DNA): TGTGCCAGCAGAGGGGGCTACGAGGGGACCCAGTACTTC. The chain uses TRBV28 and TRBJ2-5; TRBD1 aligns across 7 bases. J lost 7 bases, V lost 6 bases, and 8 bases had no gene match. Germline CDR1 reads MDHEN; CDR2 reads SYDVKM. The CDR3 loop spans 13 amino acids.

The gene calls are TRBV5-4 and TRBJ1-2; the match to TRBD1 covers 7 bases. Germline V gene sequence: CDR1 SGHNT, CDR2 YYREEE (reference sequence). J gave up 3 bases and V 4 bases, and 12 bases lay outside the gene matches. The CDR3 is 16 residues long. The CDR3 spells CASSIGTDPLDYGYTF. In DNA, the CDR3 is TGTGCCAGCAGCATAGGGACAGACCCCTTAGACTATGGCTACACCTTC.

This chain connects TRBV6-5 to TRBJ2-1; 7 bases map to TRBD1. Germline lookup yields CDR1 MNHEY and CDR2 SVGAGI. V shed 7 bases and J 4 bases; nucleotides not matched to a gene: 7. The CDR3 extends over 14 amino acids. The CDR3 DNA reads as TGTGCCAGCACCGGACAGGCTACGTACAATGAGCAGTTCTTC. It encodes CASTGQATYNEQFF.

The genes are TRBV6-6 and TRBJ1-6, with 7 bases matching TRBD1. CDR1 and CDR2 (germline): MNHNY, SVGAGI (reference sequence). This CDR3 has 16 residues. Losses at the gene ends were 3 bases for V and 9 bases for J; bases not matched to a gene: 11. Here the CDR3 DNA reads TGTGCCAGCAGTTATGTTCCGACAGGGATGCTTTCACCCCTCCACTTT. Protein product: CASSYVPTGMLSPLHF.

The chain recombines TRBV16 with TRBJ1-2, with a possible D match to TRBD1 (6 bases). Trimming shortened V by 2 bases and J by 7 bases, and 17 bases separated the two germline ends. Germline-derived CDR1 and CDR2 are KGHSY and FQNENV. CDR3 length: 15 amino acids. This chain's CDR3 is CASSQRGMDSFGYTF. For the CDR3, the DNA is TGTGCCAGCAGCCAAAGGGGAATGGACAGTTTTGGCTACACCTTC.

The chain couples TRBV30 to TRBJ2-3; 13 bases fit TRBD2. V was clipped by 0 bases and J by 3 bases; unmatched bases: 18. The length of the CDR3 is 21 residues. In germline, CDR1 is GTSNPN, CDR2 SVGIG (reference sequence). The DNA for the CDR3 is TGTGCCTGGAGTGTACTTCGAACTAGCGGGGGGGCCGTTGGGTGGACAGATACGCAGTATTTT. This translates into CAWSVLRTSGGAVGWTDTQYF. The variable domain in full, with the rest retrieved from reference TRBV30 and TRBJ2-3, is SQTIHQWPATLVQPVGSPLSLECTVEGTSNPNLYWYRQAAGRGLQLLFYSVGIGQISSEVPQNLSASRPQDRQFILSSKKLLLSDSGFYLCAWSVLRTSGGAVGWTDTQYFGPGTRLTVL.

This clone is a singleton in its sample. This chain links TRBV19 with TRBJ2-2; D is unresolved. Germline V gives CDR1 LNHDA, CDR2 SQIVND (reference sequence). The CDR3 sequence is 14 residues long. Between the trimmed V and J ends, which lost 3 bases and 2 bases, there was a span of 7 bases. The CDR3 DNA reads TGTGCCAGTAGTATTAACAGCAACACCGGGGAGCTGTTTTTT. It yields the protein CASSINSNTGELFF.

This clone was picked up a small number of times. V usage is TRBV30 and J usage is TRBJ1-5; a possible D gene is TRBD1 (5 bases). The CDR3 consists of 13 residues. Germline V gives CDR1 GTSNPN, CDR2 SVGIG (reference sequence). The V end lost 1 base, the J end lost 4 bases, and 8 bases lay between the germline ends. The CDR3 bases are TGTGCCTGGAGTGGACAGCAGAATCAGCCCCAGCATTTT. This codes for CAWSGQQNQPQHF. Looking up the rest from reference TRBV30 and TRBJ1-5 gives the full variable domain: SQTIHQWPATLVQPVGSPLSLECTVEGTSNPNLYWYRQAAGRGLQLLFYSVGIGQISSEVPQNLSASRPQDRQFILSSKKLLLSDSGFYLCAWSGQQNQPQHFGDGTRLSIL.

The chain combines TRBV25-1 with TRBJ2-5; 7 bases fit TRBD1. V gave up 5 bases and J gave up 3 bases; unmatched junction bases: 3. The germline CDR1 and CDR2 sequences are MGHDK and SYGVNS. CDR3 length equals 13 residues. The CDR3 DNA sequence: TGTGCCAGCAGTCCGGGACAGAAAGAGACCCAGTACTTC. Translating gives CASSPGQKETQYF.

The gene calls are TRBV30 and TRBJ1-1, with D possibly being TRBD1 (6 bases). There are 13 residues in the CDR3. Trimming took off 1 base at V and 9 bases at J, with 15 bases between the two ends. Germline V gene data show CDR1 as GTSNPN and CDR2 as SVGIG (reference sequence). The CDR3 bases are TGTGCCTGGAGTGGGGGGCAGGGGCAACAAGCTTTCTTT. Protein: CAWSGGQGQQAFF.

The gene calls are TRBV11-2 and TRBJ2-1; TRBD1 is a possible D gene (6 bases). The germline V and J ends were trimmed by 0 bases and 5 bases, with 11 bases remaining between them. CDR3 length: 15 residues. CDR1 and CDR2 (germline): SGHAT, FQNNGV. CDR3 nucleotide sequence: TGTGCCAGCAGCTTAGACAGGGGTGCCCACAATGAGCAGTTCTTC. Translation gives CASSLDRGAHNEQFF.

This clone was found a few times. The rearrangement joins TRBV19 to TRBJ1-2; TRBD1 matches at 8 bases. Per the germline V gene, CDR1 is LNHDA and CDR2 is SQIVND (reference sequence). With V trimmed by 3 bases and J by 0 bases, 6 bases remained unmatched. The CDR3 is made up of 16 amino acids. The CDR3 DNA reads TGTGCCAGTAGTATCACAGGGGGGACGGCTAACTATGGCTACACCTTC. This sequence encodes CASSITGGTANYGYTF.

The chain is built from TRBV5-5 and TRBJ1-1; D is uncertain. Germline lookup yields CDR1 SGHKS and CDR2 YYEKEE (reference sequence). This CDR3 region has 13 residues. The V and J ends lost 5 bases and 1 base respectively, with 9 bases between them. This CDR3 is CASSLTENTEAFF. CDR3 nucleotide sequence: TGTGCCAGCAGTCTTACAGAGAACACTGAAGCTTTCTTT.

The chain combines TRBV6-1 with TRBJ1-1; tentative D call: TRBD1 (6 bases). Per the germline V gene, CDR1 is MNHNS and CDR2 is SASEGT. V lost 2 bases and J lost 2, with 12 bases in between. The CDR3 spans 15 residues. The CDR3 loop is CASSERRGGNTEAFF. CDR3 DNA: TGTGCCAGCAGTGAACGAAGAGGGGGTAACACTGAAGCTTTCTTT.

This rearrangement joins TRBV19 to TRBJ2-5; 7 bases are shared with TRBD1. This CDR3 contains 13 residues. Looked up from germline, CDR1 is LNHDA and CDR2 is SQIVND (reference sequence). J gave up 2 bases and V 5 bases, and 2 bases lay outside the gene matches. CDR3 bases: TGTGCCAGTAGTGGGACAGATCAAGAGACCCAGTACTTC. This sequence encodes CASSGTDQETQYF. Based on the CDR3 plus reference TRBV19 and TRBJ2-5, the full variable domain is DGGITQSPKYLFRKEGQNVTLSCEQNLNHDAMYWYRQDPGQGLRLIYYSQIVNDFQKGDIAEGYSVSREKKESFPLTVTSAQKNPTAFYLCASSGTDQETQYFGPGTRLLVL.

This clone was seen just once. This chain links TRBV3-1 (or the pseudogene TRBV3-2) with TRBJ2-7, with 9 nucleotides matching TRBD2. The CDR3 runs 16 residues. The trim removed 2 bases at V and 2 bases at J, leaving 7 bases unmatched. Germline CDR1 is LGHDT and CDR2 is YNNKEL (reference sequence). CDR3 protein: CASSQLPRGGPYEQYF. The CDR3, as DNA: TGTGCCAGCAGCCAACTACCGCGGGGGGGTCCCTACGAGCAGTACTTC.